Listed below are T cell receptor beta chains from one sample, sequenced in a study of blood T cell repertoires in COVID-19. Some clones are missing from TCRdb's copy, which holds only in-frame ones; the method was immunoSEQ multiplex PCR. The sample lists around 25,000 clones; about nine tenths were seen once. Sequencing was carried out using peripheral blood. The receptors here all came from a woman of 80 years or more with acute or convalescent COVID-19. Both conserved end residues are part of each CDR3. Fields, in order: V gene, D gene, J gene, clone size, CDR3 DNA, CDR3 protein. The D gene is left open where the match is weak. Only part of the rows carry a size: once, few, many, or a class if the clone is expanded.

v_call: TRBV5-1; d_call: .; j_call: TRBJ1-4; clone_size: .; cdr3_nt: TGCGCCAGCAGCCCCGGACGGGGGACTAATGAAAAACTGTTTTTT; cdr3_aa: CASSPGRGTNEKLFF
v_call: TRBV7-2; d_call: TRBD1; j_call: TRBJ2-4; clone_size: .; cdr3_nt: TGTGCCAGCAGCATCGGGACAGGGCGAACCAAAAACATTCAGTACTTC; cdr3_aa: CASSIGTGRTKNIQYF
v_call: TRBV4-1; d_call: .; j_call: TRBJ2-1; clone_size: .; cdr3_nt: TGCGCCAGCCCGCCAGGGTCGTACAATGAGCAGTTCTTC; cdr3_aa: CASPPGSYNEQFF
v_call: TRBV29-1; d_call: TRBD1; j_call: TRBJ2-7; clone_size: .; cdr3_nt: TGCAGCGTTGAACAGGGGGCCACCTACGAGCAGTACTTC; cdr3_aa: CSVEQGATYEQYF
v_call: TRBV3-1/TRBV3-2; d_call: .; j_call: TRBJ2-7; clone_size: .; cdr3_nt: TGTGCCAGCAGGCCGACAGGAACCCCGGTGGAGCAGTACTTC; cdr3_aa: CASRPTGTPVEQYF
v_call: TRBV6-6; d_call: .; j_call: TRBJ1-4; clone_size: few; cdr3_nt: TGTGCCAGCAGTCACCCTCCTCCGGACAGTTATGAACTGTTTTTT; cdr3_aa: CASSHPPPDSYELFF
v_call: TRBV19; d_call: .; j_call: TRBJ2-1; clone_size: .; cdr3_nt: TGTGCCAGTAGTATCTCGAGCGGGCCCTACAATGAGCAGTTCTTC; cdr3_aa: CASSISSGPYNEQFF
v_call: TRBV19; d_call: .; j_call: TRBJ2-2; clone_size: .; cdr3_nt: TGTGCCAGTAGACCTCGACAGGCGAACACCGGGGAGCTGTTTTTT; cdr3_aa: CASRPRQANTGELFF
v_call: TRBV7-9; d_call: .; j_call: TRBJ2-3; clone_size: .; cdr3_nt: TGTGCCAGCAGCTCGGGACTGTACACAGATACGCAGTATTTT; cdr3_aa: CASSSGLYTDTQYF
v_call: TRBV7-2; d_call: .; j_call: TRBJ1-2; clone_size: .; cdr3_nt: TGTGCCAGCAGCTTATGGGCCTATGGCTACACCTTC; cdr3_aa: CASSLWAYGYTF
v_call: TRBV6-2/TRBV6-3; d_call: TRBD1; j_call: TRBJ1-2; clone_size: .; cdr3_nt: TGTGCCAGCAGTATATCGACAGGGCCCTATGGCTACACCTTC; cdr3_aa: CASSISTGPYGYTF
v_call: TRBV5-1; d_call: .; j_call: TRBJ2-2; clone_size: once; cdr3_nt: TGCGCCAGCAGCCCGGAGGGACCCCCGGACACCGGGGAGCTGTTTTTT; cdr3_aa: CASSPEGPPDTGELFF
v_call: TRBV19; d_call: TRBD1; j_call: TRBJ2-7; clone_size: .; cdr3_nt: TGTGCCAGTAGTTCTGGACAGGGATCGTTATCCCACGAGCAGTACTTC; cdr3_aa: CASSSGQGSLSHEQYF
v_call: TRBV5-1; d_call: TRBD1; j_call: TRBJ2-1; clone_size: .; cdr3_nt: TGCGCCAGCAGCTCGACAGGGCTCTCCTACAATGAGCAGTTCTTC; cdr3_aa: CASSSTGLSYNEQFF
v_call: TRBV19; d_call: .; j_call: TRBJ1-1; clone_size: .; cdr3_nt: TGTGCCAGTATGAGGGGGGGGGCCGGTGGCACTGAAGCTTTCTTT; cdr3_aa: CASMRGGAGGTEAFF
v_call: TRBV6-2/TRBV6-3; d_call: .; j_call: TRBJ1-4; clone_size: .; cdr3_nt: TGTGCCAGCAGCCCCGGGACAATGACAACTAATGAAAAACTGTTTTTT; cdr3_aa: CASSPGTMTTNEKLFF
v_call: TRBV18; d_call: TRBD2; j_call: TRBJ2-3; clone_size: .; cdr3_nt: TGTGCCAGCTCACCCCTTCCCCCTAGCGGGAGAGGCACAGATACGCAGTATTTT; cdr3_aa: CASSPLPPSGRGTDTQYF
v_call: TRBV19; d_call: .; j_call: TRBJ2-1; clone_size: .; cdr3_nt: TGTGCCAGTAGTGTCTTAGAAAGTGTTCGCGATGAGCAGTTCTTC; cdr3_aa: CASSVLESVRDEQFF
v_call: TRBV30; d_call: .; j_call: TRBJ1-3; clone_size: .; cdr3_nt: TGTGCCTGGGGCCTACAGGTTAACTCTGGAAACACCATATATTTT; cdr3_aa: CAWGLQVNSGNTIYF
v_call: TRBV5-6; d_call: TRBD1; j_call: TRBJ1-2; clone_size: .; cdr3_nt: TGTGCCAGCAGCCCAGGGGGGAGAGGCTATGGCTACACCTTC; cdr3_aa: CASSPGGRGYGYTF
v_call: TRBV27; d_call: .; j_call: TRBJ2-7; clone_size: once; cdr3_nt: TGTGCCAGCAGACTAGGCGTACACTCCTACGAGCAGTACTTC; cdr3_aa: CASRLGVHSYEQYF
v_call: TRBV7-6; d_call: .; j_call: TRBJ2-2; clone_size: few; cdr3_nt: TGTGCCAGCAGCTTAGTGGGGGGACAGACCTCCACCGGGGAGCTGTTTTTT; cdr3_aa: CASSLVGGQTSTGELFF
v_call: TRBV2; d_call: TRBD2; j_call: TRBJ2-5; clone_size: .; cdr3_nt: TGTGCCAGCAGTCTAGCGGGAGGGCGAGAAGAGACCCAGTACTTC; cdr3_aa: CASSLAGGREETQYF
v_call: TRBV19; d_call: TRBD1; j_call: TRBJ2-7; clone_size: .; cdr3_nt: TGTGCCAGTAGTATACCCGGGACAGGGTCCTACGAGCAGTACTTC; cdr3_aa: CASSIPGTGSYEQYF
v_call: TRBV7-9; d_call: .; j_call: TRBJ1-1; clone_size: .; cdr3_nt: TGTGCCAGCAATGGGTGGGGCCTGAACACTGAAGCTTTCTTT; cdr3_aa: CASNGWGLNTEAFF
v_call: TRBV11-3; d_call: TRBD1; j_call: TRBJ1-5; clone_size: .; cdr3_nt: TGTGCCAGCAGCTTATGCATTGGGACAGCTAATCAGCCCCAGCATTTT; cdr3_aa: CASSLCIGTANQPQHF
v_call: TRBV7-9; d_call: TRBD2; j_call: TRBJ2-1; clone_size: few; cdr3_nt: TGTGCCAGCAGCCCCAGCGGGGGGCAGTTCTTC; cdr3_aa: CASSPSGGQFF
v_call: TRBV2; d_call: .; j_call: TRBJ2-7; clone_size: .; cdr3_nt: TGTGCCAGCAGTGACCTCGGTGCGGGGTCCTCCTACGAGCAGTACTTC; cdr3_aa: CASSDLGAGSSYEQYF
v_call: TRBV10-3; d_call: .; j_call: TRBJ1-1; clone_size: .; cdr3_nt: TGTGCCATCGGTGGGGCAGGGACTGAAGCTTTCTTT; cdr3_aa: CAIGGAGTEAFF
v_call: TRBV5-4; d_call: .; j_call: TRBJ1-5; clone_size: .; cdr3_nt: TGTGCCAGCAGCTTGGGGGCAGGTCCCGGCCAGCCCCAGCATTTT; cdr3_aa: CASSLGAGPGQPQHF
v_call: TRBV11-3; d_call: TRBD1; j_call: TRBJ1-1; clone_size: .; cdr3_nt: TGTGCCAGCAGCTTATATCCCTGGGACAGACGGGACACTGAAGCTTTCTTT; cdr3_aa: CASSLYPWDRRDTEAFF
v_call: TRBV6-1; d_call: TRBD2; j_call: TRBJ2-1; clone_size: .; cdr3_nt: TGTGCCAGCAGTCGGGGGGGTGACGGTGAGCAGTTCTTC; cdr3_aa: CASSRGGDGEQFF
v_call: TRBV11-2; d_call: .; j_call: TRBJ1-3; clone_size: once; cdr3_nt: TGTGCCAGCAGCTCTCAGGGGCTAGGAAACACCATATATTTT; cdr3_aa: CASSSQGLGNTIYF
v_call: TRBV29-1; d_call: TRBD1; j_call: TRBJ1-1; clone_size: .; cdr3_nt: TGCAGCGTTAAGACAGGGGGATATGTTGAAGCTTTCTTT; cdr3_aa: CSVKTGGYVEAFF
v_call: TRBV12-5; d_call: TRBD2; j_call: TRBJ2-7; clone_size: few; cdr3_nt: TGTGCTAGTGGGGGGCCACTAGCGGGAGCCGGAGAGCAGTACTTC; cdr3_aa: CASGGPLAGAGEQYF
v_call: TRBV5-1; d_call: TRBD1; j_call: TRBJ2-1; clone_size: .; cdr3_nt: TGCGCCAGCAGCTTGGCCGGGACAGGTCGACATGAGCAGTTCTTC; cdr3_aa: CASSLAGTGRHEQFF
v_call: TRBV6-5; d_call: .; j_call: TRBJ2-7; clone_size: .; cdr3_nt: TGTGCCAGCAGGGACACGCGCTACGAGCAGTACTTC; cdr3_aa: CASRDTRYEQYF
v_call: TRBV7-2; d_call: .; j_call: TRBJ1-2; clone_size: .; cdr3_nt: TGTGCCAGCAGCTTAGTCTGGTCAGCCGGGGATGGCTACACCTTC; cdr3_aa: CASSLVWSAGDGYTF
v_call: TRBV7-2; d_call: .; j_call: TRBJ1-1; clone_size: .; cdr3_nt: TGTGCCAGCAGCTTAGGCGTGTGGACAGTGGGTGAAGCTTTCTTT; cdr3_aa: CASSLGVWTVGEAFF
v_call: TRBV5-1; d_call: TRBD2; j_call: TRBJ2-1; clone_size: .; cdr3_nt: TGCGCCAGCACCCGGGGGGGAGGGAGCTCCTACAATGAGCAGTTCTTC; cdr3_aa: CASTRGGGSSYNEQFF
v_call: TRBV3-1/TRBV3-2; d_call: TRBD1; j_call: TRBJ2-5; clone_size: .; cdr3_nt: TGTGCCAGCAGCCAAGGGACAGGGGGCCGGGAGACCCAGTACTTC; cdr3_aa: CASSQGTGGRETQYF
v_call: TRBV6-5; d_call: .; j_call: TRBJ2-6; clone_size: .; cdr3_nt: TGTGCCAGCAAAGGAGCCTCCTCTGGGGCCAACGTCCTGACTTTC; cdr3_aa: CASKGASSGANVLTF
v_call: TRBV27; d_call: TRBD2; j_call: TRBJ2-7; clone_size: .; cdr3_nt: TGTGCCAGCAGTTCTCGGACTAGCGGAGTTACTCACTACGAGCAGTACTTC; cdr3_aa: CASSSRTSGVTHYEQYF
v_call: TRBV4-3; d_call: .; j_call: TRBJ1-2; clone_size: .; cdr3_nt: TGCGCCAGCAGCCTTGGCCAGGGGAAGGCTTATGGCTACACCTTC; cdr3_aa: CASSLGQGKAYGYTF
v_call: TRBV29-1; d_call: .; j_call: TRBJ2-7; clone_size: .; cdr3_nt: TGCAGCGCCTCTAGGCACCCAGCGAACGACGAGCAGTACTTC; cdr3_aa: CSASRHPANDEQYF
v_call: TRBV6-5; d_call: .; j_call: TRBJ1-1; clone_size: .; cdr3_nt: TGTGCCAGCAGTTCCTTTCCAGGGAGGGGTACTGAAGCTTTCTTT; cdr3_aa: CASSSFPGRGTEAFF
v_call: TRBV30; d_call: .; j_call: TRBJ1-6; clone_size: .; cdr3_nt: TGTGCCTGGAGTCCGGATTCAGGGGCGACCTTTAATTCACCCCTCCACTTT; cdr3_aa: CAWSPDSGATFNSPLHF
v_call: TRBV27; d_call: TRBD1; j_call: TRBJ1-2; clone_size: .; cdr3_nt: TGTGCCAGCAGTATTGGACAGGGCTATGGCTACACCTTC; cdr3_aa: CASSIGQGYGYTF
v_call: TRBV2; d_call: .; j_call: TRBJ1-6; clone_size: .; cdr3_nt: TGTGCCAGCAGTGAAACCTTCAGGGGCCGTTCACCCCTCCACTTT; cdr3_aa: CASSETFRGRSPLHF
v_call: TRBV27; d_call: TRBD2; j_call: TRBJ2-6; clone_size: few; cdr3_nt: TGTGCCAGCCGCCGCGGGGGGCGCGGTGGGGCCAACGTCCTGACTTTC; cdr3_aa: CASRRGGRGGANVLTF
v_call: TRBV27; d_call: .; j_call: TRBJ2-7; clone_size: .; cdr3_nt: TGTGCCAGCAGTTACTCTCCGGGTCCCCCCTACGAGCAGTACTTC; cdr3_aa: CASSYSPGPPYEQYF